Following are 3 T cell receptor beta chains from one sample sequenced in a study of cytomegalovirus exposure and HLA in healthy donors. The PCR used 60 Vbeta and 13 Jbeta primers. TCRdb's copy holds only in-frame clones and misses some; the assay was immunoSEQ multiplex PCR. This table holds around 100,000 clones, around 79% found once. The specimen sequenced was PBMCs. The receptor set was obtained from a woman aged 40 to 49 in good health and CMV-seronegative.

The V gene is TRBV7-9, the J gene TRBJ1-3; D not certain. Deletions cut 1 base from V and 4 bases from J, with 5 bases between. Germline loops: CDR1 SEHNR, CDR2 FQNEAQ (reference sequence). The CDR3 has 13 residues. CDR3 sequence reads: CASSLDGGNTIYF. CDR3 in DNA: TGTGCCAGCAGCTTAGACGGGGGAAACACCATATATTTT.

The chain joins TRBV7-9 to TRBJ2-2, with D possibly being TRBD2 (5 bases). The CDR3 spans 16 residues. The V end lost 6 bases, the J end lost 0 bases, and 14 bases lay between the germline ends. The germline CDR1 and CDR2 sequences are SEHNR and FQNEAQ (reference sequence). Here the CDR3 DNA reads TGTGCCAGCAGAGCCGGACTGACTGCGAACACCGGGGAGCTGTTTTTT. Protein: CASRAGLTANTGELFF.

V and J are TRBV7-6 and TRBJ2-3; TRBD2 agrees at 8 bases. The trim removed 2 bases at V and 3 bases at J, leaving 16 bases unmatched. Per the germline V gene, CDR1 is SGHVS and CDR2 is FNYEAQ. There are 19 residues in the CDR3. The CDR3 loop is CASSLLVSGVSGFTDTQYF. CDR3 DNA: TGTGCCAGCAGCTTACTCGTTAGCGGGGTATCCGGGTTTACAGATACGCAGTATTTT.